This TCR beta chain was found in a study of blood T cell repertoires in COVID-19. V lost 5 bases and J lost 2, with 14 bases in between. There are 15 residues in the CDR3. CDR1 SEHNR and CDR2 FQNEAQ come from the germline V gene (reference sequence). A Seattle source enrolled patients during active infection and followed them longitudinally. Assay: immunoSEQ multiplex PCR; the TCRdb copy retains only in-frame clones and omits some. The sample has about 150,000 clones, roughly three quarters seen once. Sequencing was performed on peripheral blood. This clonotype originated in a woman in her seventies with COVID-19, enrolled during active disease. V gene TRBV7-9 combines with J gene TRBJ2-3; D perhaps matches TRBD1 (6 bases). CDR3 sequence (DNA): TGTGCCAGCAGCCCACAGGGTTCGACCACAGATACGCAGTATTTT. Protein: CASSPQGSTTDTQYF.